This paragraph covers one T cell receptor (beta chain) sequence. Many counts were recorded for this clonotype. What this receptor recognizes is not known. No base qualities exist here, and no much larger clone lies one base off it. Stable Graves' hyperthyroidism was defined as no progression to ophthalmopathy during 18 months of follow-up. Hyperthyroidism patients were aged 18 to 65 years and newly diagnosed, with disease duration of less than 2 months. The study excluded patients with uncontrolled infections, other autoimmune diseases, pregnancy or lactation. Diagnoses relied on clinical symptoms, serum thyroxine and TRAb, thyroid ultrasound and orbital computed tomography. PBMCs were isolated from about 10 ml of fresh peripheral blood by Ficoll-Paque density gradient centrifugation. Trizol reagent was used to extract total RNA, and RNA quality was then checked on an Agilent 2100 Bioanalyzer. This sample was taken from a study of T cells in Graves' hyperthyroidism and ophthalmopathy (dated 2019 in TCRdb). Study-wide context: Peripheral blood was sampled at the time of initial diagnosis, prior to any treatment. Prospective prediction of ophthalmopathy was tested in an independent validation cohort consisting of roughly 20 hyperthyroidism patients and approximately 16 patients who later progressed to ophthalmopathy. After sampling, hyperthyroidism patients received methimazole starting at 30 mg daily, and ophthalmopathy patients received high-dose intravenous methylprednisolone. Thyroid tissue and blood T-cell repertoires from roughly six Graves' hyperthyroidism patients were also compared in the study. The roughly 90 discovery patients were divided at random into training and test sets in a 7:3 ratio. TCR Vbeta CDR3 sequencing of roughly 140 peripheral blood samples (about 45 ophthalmopathy, 70 to 85 hyperthyroidism and approximately 17 progressor patients) is reported in the paper. TCR V-J signatures able to tell the groups apart were searched for in a discovery cohort of 90 to 100 patients, of whom more than 40 had Graves' ophthalmopathy and roughly 57 had stable Graves' hyperthyroidism. The research as a whole found: Most expanded thyroid clonotypes (frequency above 0.001) were also detected in blood, a finding suggesting that blood repertoires may reflect thyroid immune responses. Ophthalmopathy was separated from stable hyperthyroidism by a 13 V-J signature model, with just over 85% sensitivity and 81% to 82% specificity obtained in cross-validation and 80%/75% obtained in testing. In validation, progression to ophthalmopathy was predicted by the model with nearly 71% sensitivity and nearly 75% specificity, a median of approximately 6.5 months before onset. No statistical method was used to fix the sample size in advance, and group allocation was not hidden from the investigators.

Amplification of TCR beta CDR3 regions was carried out from RNA transcripts. The TCR CDR3 was subjected to a first round of RT-PCR using the HTBI primer set and the Qiagen OneStep RT-PCR kit. Libraries were constructed in a second round of multiplex PCR, after which size selection and purification were carried out. Sequencing of the libraries was done on an Illumina HiSeq2000 using paired-end 100 bp reads. As for the authors' bioinformatics: SOAPnuke was used to process the raw data, removing reads that contained adapters or uncalled bases, had a mean Phred below 15, or lacked an exact match to the constant primer or identifier. COPE v1.2.5 was used to merge high-quality paired reads, and clonotypes were defined as unique nucleotide sequences. Clonotypes were aligned to IMGT TRBV, TRBD and TRBJ reference segments using MiTCR v1.1. Only V-J combinations with frequency above 0.0001, covering 98% to 99.2% of repertoires, were analysed. The TCS score was defined as the ratio of F50 (clonal expansion) to E x V (chaos), calculated using BLOSUM62-based TCRdist between CDR3 peptides within each V-J. Welch's t-statistics and random forest reduced roughly 540 V-J features to 13, which were used in a naive Bayes classifier (R e1071). In-frame beta chains were kept once TCRdb had trimmed the public reads at Q25 with fastp and called clones with MiXCR. Rows are unified per CDR3 protein, each entry keeping the most common DNA and genes. TCRdb's processing, not the study's, gives the V and J calls here. In all, the sample holds around 580,000 distinct CDR3 sequences, and 16% of those were seen once. The top ten hold about 18% of the sample.

Counted from cysteine to phenylalanine, this CDR3 has 12 amino acids. Of all the DNA, just the CDR3 is kept, 36 bases in frame from base 1. In the germline V gene, CDR1 corresponds to MDHEN and CDR2 to SYDVKM. Germline trimming amounts to 9 bases on V and 5 bases on J, with 4 as the count of junction bases outside the gene matches. The origin of this receptor is a woman between 18 and 29 years old with Graves' hyperthyroidism. The specimen was blood. The receptor chain draws on TRBV28 and TRBJ2-5, with 9 junctional bases fitting TRBD1. The CDR3 region has the sequence CASTGGRETQYF. DNA sequence: TGTGCCAGTACAGGGGGCCGGGAGACCCAGTACTTC.